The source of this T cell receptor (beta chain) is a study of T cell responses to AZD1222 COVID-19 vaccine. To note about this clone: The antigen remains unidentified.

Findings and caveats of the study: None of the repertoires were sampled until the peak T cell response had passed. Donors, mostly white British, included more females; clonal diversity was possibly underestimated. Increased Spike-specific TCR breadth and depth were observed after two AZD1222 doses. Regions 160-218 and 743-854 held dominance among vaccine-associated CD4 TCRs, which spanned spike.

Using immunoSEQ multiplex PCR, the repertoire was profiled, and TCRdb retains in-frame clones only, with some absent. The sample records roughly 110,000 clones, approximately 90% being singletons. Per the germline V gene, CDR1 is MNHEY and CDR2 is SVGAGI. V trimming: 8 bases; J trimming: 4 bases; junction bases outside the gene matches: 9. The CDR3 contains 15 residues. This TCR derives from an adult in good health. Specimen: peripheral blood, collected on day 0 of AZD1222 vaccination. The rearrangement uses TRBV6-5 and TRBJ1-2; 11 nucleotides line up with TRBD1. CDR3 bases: TGTGCCAGCGCTCAGGGACAGGGGGTATTCTATGGCTACACCTTC. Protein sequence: CASAQGQGVFYGYTF.